A selection of T cell receptor beta chains follows, all from one sample in a study of cytomegalovirus exposure and HLA in healthy donors. Method: immunoSEQ multiplex PCR; TCRdb's copy keeps in-frame clones and lacks some. This sample has 150,000 to 200,000 clones, with around 80% found just once. The specimen sequenced was PBMCs. All receptors come from a man in his forties in good health and CMV-seronegative. Each CDR3 is given with its conserved first and last residue. A D gene is named only where the DNA matches it firmly. The listing skips clone size in some rows; elsewhere it reads once, few, many or a size class.

abundance | j_gene | v_gene | d_gene | CDR3nt | CDR3aa
NA | TRBJ2-1 | TRBV7-2 | NA | TGTGCCAGCAGCCCAGATAGGACGCGGGGATGGAGGAATGAGCAGTTCTTC | CASSPDRTRGWRNEQFF
NA | TRBJ1-6 | TRBV7-2 | NA | TGTGCCAGCAGCTTAGCGTTATACTCCTATAATTCACCCCTCCACTTT | CASSLALYSYNSPLHF
NA | TRBJ1-1 | TRBV19 | TRBD1 | TGTGCCAGTGGAACAGGGGCTCGGTACACTGAAGCTTTCTTT | CASGTGARYTEAFF
NA | TRBJ1-2 | TRBV5-1 | NA | TGCGCCAGCAGCCTGAACAGGGACGGGGGGTACACCTTC | CASSLNRDGGYTF
few | TRBJ1-6 | TRBV6-5 | TRBD1 | TGTGCCAGCAGTTGGGGGGTTGGACAGGATAATTCACCCCTCCACTTT | CASSWGVGQDNSPLHF
NA | TRBJ2-7 | TRBV27 | TRBD1 | TGTGCCAGCAGTTTCCGCCAGGGGGCATCTCCCTACGAGCAGTACTTC | CASSFRQGASPYEQYF
NA | TRBJ2-2 | TRBV19 | NA | TGTGCCAGCAATGGGGCTGAAAACACCGGGGAGCTGTTTTTT | CASNGAENTGELFF
NA | TRBJ2-1 | TRBV30 | NA | TGTGCCTGGAGTATGCCGAGCTCCTACAATGAGCAGTTCTTC | CAWSMPSSYNEQFF
NA | TRBJ2-2 | TRBV18 | NA | TGTGCCAGCTCACTGATACAGGGCCCCGGGGAGCTGTTTTTT | CASSLIQGPGELFF
NA | TRBJ2-7 | TRBV5-1 | NA | TGCGCCAGCAGCCTTCCGTCGTACGAGCAGTACTTC | CASSLPSYEQYF
NA | TRBJ2-1 | TRBV7-7 | NA | TGTGCCAGCAGCAACGCGGGACCAAACGAGCAGTTCTTC | CASSNAGPNEQFF
NA | TRBJ2-3 | TRBV6-1 | TRBD1 | TGTGCCAGCAATGGACAGGGCACAGATACGCAGTATTTT | CASNGQGTDTQYF
NA | TRBJ2-7 | TRBV27 | NA | TGTGCCAGCGGATTACAGGGTGCGTACGAGCAGTACTTC | CASGLQGAYEQYF
once | TRBJ1-2 | TRBV15 | NA | TGTGCCACCAGCAGAGATCAGGGCTATGGCTACACCTTC | CATSRDQGYGYTF
NA | TRBJ2-7 | TRBV7-6 | NA | TGTGCCAGCAGCTTTTACGAGACAGACGACGAGCAGTACTTC | CASSFYETDDEQYF
NA | TRBJ1-1 | TRBV19 | NA | TGTGCCAGTAGTCTGGGAGGGGAACTGAACACTGAAGCTTTCTTT | CASSLGGELNTEAFF
NA | TRBJ1-1 | TRBV2 | TRBD1 | TGTGCCAGCAGTGAAGCCCGGACAGGGCAAGGTGAAGCTTTCTTT | CASSEARTGQGEAFF